Each of the 10 T cell receptor beta chains below was sequenced from the same sample in a study of T cells in Graves' hyperthyroidism and ophthalmopathy. Amplification of TCR beta CDR3 regions used RNA as the template. When the TCR CDR3 underwent first-round RT-PCR, the HTBI primer set was used. TCRdb re-called the multiplex PCR reads with MiXCR, one entry per CDR3 protein. The sample records around 340,000 distinct CDR3 sequences, roughly 15% being singletons. The sample was blood. Source of these receptors: a woman aged 25 to 39 with Graves' hyperthyroidism that later progressed to Graves' ophthalmopathy.

This clonotype has only a few counts. The chain joins TRBV6-4 to TRBJ2-7, with D perhaps matching TRBD2 (5 bases). CDR1 and CDR2 from the germline V gene are MRHNA and SNTAGT. The V end was cut by 6 bases, the J end by 9 bases, with 12 bases between. CDR3 length: 11 residues. The CDR3 DNA follows: TGTGCCAGCAGCCCCGGGGAAAGGCAGTACTTC. Translated, it gives CASSPGERQYF.

V gene TRBV6-1 combines with J gene TRBJ1-2; 10 nucleotides agree with TRBD1. Germline V gene lookup returns CDR1 MNHNS and CDR2 SASEGT. The CDR3 length is 15 residues. V was clipped by 1 base and J by 7 bases; unmatched bases: 6. CDR3 in DNA: TGTGCCAGCAGTGAAGTTCGGACAGGGGGTTCTGGCTACACCTTC. It encodes CASSEVRTGGSGYTF.

This clonotype came up a few times. The chain employs TRBV4-2 and TRBJ1-4; 7 nucleotides agree with TRBD1. J lost 8 bases, V lost 3 bases, and 18 bases had no gene match. The CDR3 is 18 residues long. Germline CDR1 is LGHNA and CDR2 is YNFKEQ. The CDR3 spells CASSHHSSRQGMGEKLFF. DNA of the CDR3: TGTGCCAGCAGCCACCACTCCTCTCGACAGGGAATGGGGGAAAAACTGTTTTTT.

This clonotype was observed a few times. The chain joins TRBV20-1 to TRBJ1-6; D is uncertain. V dropped 6 bases and J dropped 7 bases, with 19 bases sitting between them. The CDR3 has 15 residues. Germline V gene sequence: CDR1 DFQATT, CDR2 SNEGSKA (reference sequence). CDR3 region: CSAPGEVSWNSPLHF. In nucleotides, the CDR3 is TGCAGTGCCCCGGGAGAGGTATCGTGGAATTCACCCCTCCACTTT.

Ten or more counts support this clonotype. The J gene is TRBJ2-2, the V gene TRBV2; the D gene could be TRBD1 or TRBD2 (5 bases each). The CDR3 consists of 14 residues. Germline CDR1 is SNHLY and CDR2 is FYNNEI. Trimming shortened V by 8 bases and J by 5 bases, and 15 bases separated the two germline ends. The DNA for the CDR3 is TGTGCCAGCGGGCGAGGGGTTAATACCGGGGAGCTGTTTTTT. This sequence encodes CASGRGVNTGELFF.

In its sample, this clonotype was seen many times. V gene TRBV6-2 or TRBV6-3 combines with J gene TRBJ2-7; D unresolved. The CDR3 is 13 residues long. Trimming stripped 0 bases from V and 7 bases from J, with 10 bases between. The germline CDR1 and CDR2 sequences are MNHEY and SVGEGT. CDR3: CASSYSALGEQYF. As DNA, the CDR3 is TGTGCCAGCAGTTACTCCGCCTTGGGAGAGCAGTACTTC.

At least ten counts were recorded for this clonotype. This chain uses TRBV28 with TRBJ2-7; 8 nucleotides match TRBD2. The V segment lost 7 bases and the J segment 3 bases; nucleotides outside the gene matches: 8. Germline CDR1 MDHEN, CDR2 SYDVKM. This CDR3 comprises 14 residues. The DNA of the CDR3 is TGTGCCAGCACCCTGAGCGGGAGCATCTACGAGCAGTACTTC. Translation: CASTLSGSIYEQYF.

This clonotype showed up just a few times. The gene calls are TRBV4-1 and TRBJ1-5, with 9 bases identical to TRBD1. CDR3 length: 15 residues. The V gene's germline CDR1 is MGHRA and CDR2 YSYEKL. V lost 3 bases, J lost 5 bases, and 5 bases stayed unmatched. The CDR3 nucleotides read TGCGCCAGCAGCCAGAGGACAGGGGAGGATCAGCCCCAGCATTTT. Translating it yields CASSQRTGEDQPQHF.

This clonotype was seen repeatedly, ten times or more. The chain links TRBV28 to TRBJ2-5; D is tentatively TRBD1 or TRBD2 (6 bases each). The CDR3 is 16 amino acids. V lost 1 base and J 0 bases, leaving 12 bases between the germline ends. Germline V gene lookup returns CDR1 MDHEN and CDR2 SYDVKM. Here the CDR3 reads CASSLSLRGDQETQYF. The CDR3 DNA reads as TGTGCCAGCAGTTTATCTCTTAGGGGGGACCAAGAGACCCAGTACTTC.

This clonotype was counted many times. V usage is TRBV11-2 and J usage is TRBJ2-5; weak D call: TRBD1 (6 bases). This CDR3 region has 18 residues. V was pared by 3 bases and J by 0 bases, with 20 bases between. CDR1 SGHAT and CDR2 FQNNGV come from the germline V gene. The chain's CDR3 is CASSFPRGERVDQETQYF. The CDR3 DNA sequence: TGTGCCAGCAGCTTTCCCAGGGGAGAAAGGGTGGACCAAGAGACCCAGTACTTC.